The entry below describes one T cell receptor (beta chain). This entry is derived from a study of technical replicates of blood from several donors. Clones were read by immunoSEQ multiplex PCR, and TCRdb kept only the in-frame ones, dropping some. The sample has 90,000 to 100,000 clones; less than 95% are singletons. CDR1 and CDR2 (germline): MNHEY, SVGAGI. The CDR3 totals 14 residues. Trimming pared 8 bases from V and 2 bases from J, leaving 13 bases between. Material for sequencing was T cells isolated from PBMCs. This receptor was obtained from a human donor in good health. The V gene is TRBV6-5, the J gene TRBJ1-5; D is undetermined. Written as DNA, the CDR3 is TGTGCCAGCCGTCGGGGAGGCGGCAATCAGCCCCAGCATTTT. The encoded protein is CASRRGGGNQPQHF.